This TCR beta chain was sequenced for a study of response to subunit inactivated influenza vaccine (dated by TCRdb to between 2018 and 2020). About the full investigation: To follow how T cells responded to a trivalent subunit inactivated influenza vaccine, the researchers relied on deep quantitative profiling of the T cell receptor repertoire. Study-level results and caveats: According to the authors, only a limited number of new T cells may be recruited by each seasonal influenza vaccination.

Libraries came from RT-PCR. TCRdb shows the sequencer as Illumina HiSeq 2500. TCRdb reprocessing: public reads trimmed at Q25 with fastp, clones called with MiXCR, in-frame beta chains kept. Duplicate CDR3 protein sequences are folded into a single record with the most common DNA and genes. This sample holds more than 550,000 distinct CDR3 sequences; approximately 11% were observed only once. The top ten clonotypes cover about 11% of the sample. From the germline V gene, CDR1 is WSHSY and CDR2 is SAAADI. The CDR3 holds 15 amino acids from the cysteine to the phenylalanine. Only the CDR3 DNA is retained, 45 bases long and in frame from the first base. V trim: 2 bases; J trim: 5 bases; unmatched bases: 5. This clonotype was seen a handful of times. Its cognate antigen has yet to be identified. The record has no base qualities; no much larger clone is one base away. The same sample was also used in a study of T cells expressing NK-cell markers. Taken from the second paper: TCR beta cDNA libraries were prepared using 5'RACE template switching, which introduced a universal primer site and unique molecular identifiers. Seven or eight donors provided sorted CD3+CD56+NKG2C+, CD3+CD56+NKG2C- and CD3+CD56-NKG2C+ T-cell subsets, whose TCR beta-chain repertoires were profiled. Among the eight sequenced donors, seven were HCMV-seropositive and one was HCMV-seronegative. In several experiments an anti-gammadeltaTCR antibody was added to restrict sorting to alphabetaTCR-expressing T cells. In six donors, the dominant CD3+CD56+NKG2C+ clonotypes were found to rank among the top 10 CD8+ clonotypes and to make up 1.0-7.0% of CD8+ T cells. Those dominant clonotypes were again the most abundant among CD3+CD56-NKG2C+ cells in a few donors, at about 28.3-65%. Whether the expanded NKG2C-expressing T cell clones were specific for HCMV antigens was left unclear. The eight sequenced donors were randomly selected healthy volunteers, three men and five women. HCMV serostatus was determined by detecting HCMV-specific IgG in serum with a commercial ELISA kit. Peripheral blood mononuclear cells were isolated from blood by Ficoll density gradient centrifugation. For about 6 donors, unsorted PBMC were also used to sequence bulk peripheral blood T-cell repertoires. Synthesis of cDNA was primed from the TCR beta constant segment and was followed by two consecutive PCR amplification steps. The libraries were sequenced on Illumina HiSeq 2000/2500, MiSeq or NextSeq, producing 2 x 150 bp reads. MIGEC was used to demultiplex reads and group the reads by UMI, and MiTCR was used to assemble and quantify clonotypes. To remove erroneous sequences, TCR cDNA sequences were retained only when supported by two or more reads. The tcR package was used for downstream repertoire analysis, with clonotypes matched between fractions based on CDR3 nucleotide sequence plus V segment. Antigen specificity was annotated against VDJdb with VDJmatch, allowing one amino acid substitution in CDR3.

This clonotype was obtained from a man in his fifties or sixties who received an inactivated influenza vaccine. Donor details come from another sample of the same person, matched by shared clones. The V gene is TRBV10-2 and the J gene is TRBJ2-2, and 7 junction bases match TRBD2. The starting material was PBMCs from blood, obtained on the day of vaccination. The nucleotides read TGCGCCAGCAGTGAGAAGCGGGGACGGACCGGGGAGCTGTTTTTT. Translated, it gives CASSEKRGRTGELFF.